This T cell receptor (beta chain) is drawn from a study of T cell repertoires in cytomegalovirus infection. Concerning this clonotype: What it binds is not known.

From germline, CDR1 is MNHEY and CDR2 SMNVEV (reference sequence). The ends lost 4 bases at V and 4 bases at J; junction bases unmatched: 6. The CDR3 has 15 residues. TCRdb re-analysed the reads in MiXCR, keeping a single row per CDR3 protein. The sample consists of 300,000 to 400,000 distinct CDR3 sequences, roughly 29% of them appearing once. This clonotype originated in a human donor in good health (CMV status not recorded). Some clones in this sample may be carry-over from other donors' samples. The specimen was cultured PBMCs, collected from culture after CMV antigen stimulation. The V and J genes are TRBV27 and TRBJ1-5; 8 bases are a match to TRBD1. CDR3 amino acids: CASSSDRTGNQPQHF. DNA for the CDR3: TGTGCCAGCAGTTCCGACAGGACAGGGAATCAGCCCCAGCATTTT.